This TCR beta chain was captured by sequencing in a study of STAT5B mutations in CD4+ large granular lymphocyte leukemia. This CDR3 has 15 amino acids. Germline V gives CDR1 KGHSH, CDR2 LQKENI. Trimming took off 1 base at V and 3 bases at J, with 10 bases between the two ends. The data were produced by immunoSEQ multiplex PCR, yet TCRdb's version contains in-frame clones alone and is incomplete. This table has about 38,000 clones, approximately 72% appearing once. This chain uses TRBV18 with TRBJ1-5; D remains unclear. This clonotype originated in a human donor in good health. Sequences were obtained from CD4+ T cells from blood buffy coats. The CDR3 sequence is CASSPQGLDNQPQHF. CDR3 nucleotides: TGTGCCAGCTCACCACAGGGTTTGGACAATCAGCCCCAGCATTTT.